This T cell receptor beta chain comes out of a study of metastatic and nonmetastatic thyroid tumors. No treatment had been given to any patient before thyroid surgery. Ten or more counts support this clone. Germline V CDR1 and CDR2: LNHDA, SQIVND (reference sequence). V lost 0 bases to trimming and J lost 0 bases, with 6 bases between them. There are 16 residues in the CDR3. In the original processing: A classifier of distant metastasis in papillary thyroid cancer was built from CDR3 differences (across clinicopathological groups). TCRdb re-clonotyped the PCR reads through MiXCR. V and J calls and clone size were set by TCRdb, not the authors. Among 20,000 to 30,000 clones listed, 15% were seen once.

The gene calls are TRBV19 and TRBJ2-6; maybe TRBD1 (6 bases). The specimen sequenced was blood. The receptor comes from a female donor with papillary thyroid cancer or a benign thyroid nodule (not recorded which). Some clones in this sample may be carry-over from other donors' samples. The DNA for the CDR3 is TGTGCCAGTAGTATAGACAGGGGCTCTGGGGCCAACGTCCTGACTTTC. Its translation is CASSIDRGSGANVLTF.